The next 19 T cell receptor beta chains were all read from a single sample in a study of shared clonotypes between healthy human individuals. The repertoire was sequenced with immunoSEQ multiplex PCR; TCRdb's copy has only in-frame clones and lacks some. There are 300,000 to 400,000 clones in the sample; over 65% occur only once, and over 9% lies in the top ten. Sample: memory CD4+ T cells sorted from blood. The subset denotes: CD45RA-negative fraction. These receptors all stem from a man younger than 40 in good health.

The chain is built from TRBV5-1 and TRBJ2-3; 12 bases match TRBD2. This CDR3 contains 15 residues. Germline CDR1 reads SGHRS; CDR2 reads YFSETQ. After removal of 4 bases from V and 5 bases from J, the junction contained 5 bases not matched to a gene. The CDR3 DNA follows: TGCGCCAGCAGCATCCGACTAGCGGGAGAAGATACGCAGTATTTT. Translated, it gives CASSIRLAGEDTQYF. Complete variable domain (other parts from reference TRBV5-1 and TRBJ2-3): KAGVTQTPRYLIKTRGQQVTLSCSPISGHRSVSWYQQTPGQGLQFLFEYFSETQRNKGNFPGRFSGRQFSNSRSEMNVSTLELGDSALYLCASSIRLAGEDTQYFGPGTRLTVL.

V and J are TRBV7-9 and TRBJ2-5; 11 bases are a match to TRBD1. Germline loops: CDR1 SEHNR, CDR2 FQNEAQ (reference sequence). CDR3 length equals 16 residues. J lost 5 bases, V lost 2 bases, and 7 bases had no gene match. CDR3 protein: CASSLNAGTGGETQYF. For the CDR3, the DNA is TGTGCCAGCAGCTTAAACGCAGGGACAGGGGGTGAGACCCAGTACTTC.

The chain has TRBV5-1 and TRBJ2-7; 11 bases agree with TRBD2. The CDR3 totals 15 residues. V gave up 7 bases and J gave up 7 bases; unmatched junction bases: 13. Germline-derived CDR1 and CDR2 are SGHRS and YFSETQ. CDR3 nucleotides: TGCGCCAGCGCGGCTACTAGCGGGAGTGTTCGGGAGCAGTACTTC. It specifies CASAATSGSVREQYF. The full variable domain, rest sourced from reference TRBV5-1 and TRBJ2-7, is KAGVTQTPRYLIKTRGQQVTLSCSPISGHRSVSWYQQTPGQGLQFLFEYFSETQRNKGNFPGRFSGRQFSNSRSEMNVSTLELGDSALYLCASAATSGSVREQYFGPGTRLTVT.

The chain employs TRBV18 and TRBJ1-5; D unclear. V lost 2 bases to trimming and J lost 4 bases, with 6 bases between them. The CDR3 has 13 residues. CDR1 and CDR2 (germline): KGHSH, LQKENI. The CDR3 region has the DNA TGTGCCAGCTCACCAGAGGCTAATCAGCCCCAGCATTTT. It yields the protein CASSPEANQPQHF.

The chain recombines TRBV6-5 with TRBJ1-1, with D hard to call. The CDR3 runs to 13 residues. Per the germline V gene, CDR1 is MNHEY and CDR2 is SVGAGI. Trimming left V 6 bases short and J 1 base short, with 9 bases between. In nucleotides, the CDR3 is TGTGCCAGCAGCTTACAGCAGAACACTGAAGCTTTCTTT. It translates to CASSLQQNTEAFF.

This chain joins TRBV11-2 and TRBJ1-4, with D unclear. From germline, CDR1 is SGHAT and CDR2 FQNNGV. The CDR3 consists of 15 residues. V lost 0 bases, J lost 8 bases, and 13 bases lay in between. As DNA, the CDR3 is TGTGCCAGCAGCTTAGATGTAGCCTTAGGGGAAAAACTGTTTTTT. It yields the protein CASSLDVALGEKLFF.

The V call is TRBV2, the J call TRBJ2-2; D remains ambiguous. CDR3 length equals 14 residues. The ends were cut back, 7 bases at V and 0 bases at J, with 9 bases in the middle. The germline V gene encodes CDR1 SNHLY and CDR2 FYNNEI. The CDR3 region is CASKTISNTGELFF. The CDR3 nucleotides read TGTGCCAGCAAAACCATCTCGAACACCGGGGAGCTGTTTTTT.

This clone appeared a few times. The CDR3 spells CASSVRGMSVGANVLTF. CDR3 nucleotide sequence: TGTGCCAGCAGTGTCAGGGGCATGAGTGTGGGGGCCAACGTCCTGACTTTC. This chain joins TRBV2 and TRBJ2-6; possible D gene TRBD1, 6 bases. The CDR3 covers 17 residues. Trimming took off 4 bases at V and 4 bases at J, with 17 bases between the two ends. Germline V gives CDR1 SNHLY, CDR2 FYNNEI. The whole variable domain, filled in from reference TRBV2 and TRBJ2-6, reads EPEVTQTPSHQVTQMGQEVILRCVPISNHLYFYWYRQILGQKVEFLVSFYNNEISEKSEIFDDQFSVERPDGSNFTLKIRSTKLEDSAMYFCASSVRGMSVGANVLTFGAGSRLTVL.

The genes are TRBV10-3 and TRBJ2-7; D unresolved. CDR1 and CDR2 (germline): ENHRY, SYGVKD. V shed 11 bases and J shed 5 bases, with 16 bases lying between them. The CDR3 is made up of 12 amino acids. CDR3 sequence: CASGIGNDEQYF. The CDR3 nucleotides are TGTGCCTCAGGCATCGGTAACGACGAGCAGTACTTC.

V gene TRBV7-9 combines with J gene TRBJ1-2; 8 bases agree with TRBD1. V lost 5 bases, J lost 5 bases, and 7 bases stayed unmatched. Per germline, CDR1 SEHNR and CDR2 FQNEAQ (reference sequence). The CDR3 is made up of 14 amino acids. This CDR3 reads CASSGQGVWYGYTF. The DNA of the CDR3 is TGTGCCAGCAGCGGACAGGGAGTGTGGTATGGCTACACCTTC.

This clone occurred many times. This chain links TRBV5-1 with TRBJ2-7, with 8 nucleotides matching TRBD2. CDR3 length: 17 amino acids. Losses at the gene ends were 1 base for V and 3 bases for J; bases not matched to a gene: 12. From germline, CDR1 is SGHRS and CDR2 YFSETQ. The CDR3 DNA is TGCGCCAGCAGCTTGTTTAACGCGGGAGGCACTAGCTACGAGCAGTACTTC. Protein product: CASSLFNAGGTSYEQYF. Drawing the rest from reference TRBV5-1 and TRBJ2-7, the complete variable domain is KAGVTQTPRYLIKTRGQQVTLSCSPISGHRSVSWYQQTPGQGLQFLFEYFSETQRNKGNFPGRFSGRQFSNSRSEMNVSTLELGDSALYLCASSLFNAGGTSYEQYFGPGTRLTVT.

The CDR3, as DNA: TGTGCCAGCAGTGCATCTTCAGACGGCAAAAACATTCAGTACTTC. Amino acids: CASSASSDGKNIQYF. This chain links TRBV6-1 with TRBJ2-4; D gene ambiguous. V lost 4 bases and J lost 3, with 13 bases in between. Germline CDR1 reads MNHNS; CDR2 reads SASEGT. The CDR3 is 15 residues long.

The chain has TRBV7-2 and TRBJ2-1; TRBD1 agrees at 10 bases. CDR3 size: 14 residues. V was clipped by 7 bases and J by 7 bases; unmatched bases: 7. Looked up from germline, CDR1 is SGHTA and CDR2 is FQGNSA. The CDR3 reads CASTEGDRGNEQFF. The DNA for the CDR3 is TGTGCCAGCACCGAGGGGGACAGGGGAAATGAGCAGTTCTTC.

In regard to this clone: Other DNA variants within this sample encode the same CDR3. This chain links TRBV7-2 with TRBJ2-2; D gene ambiguous. The germline CDR1 and CDR2 sequences are SGHTA and FQGNSA. V gave up 5 bases and J gave up 3 bases, with 7 bases separating them. The CDR3 is 13 amino acids. Here the CDR3 reads CASSPQDTGELFF. The CDR3 DNA follows: TGTGCCAGCAGCCCCCAGGACACCGGGGAGCTGTTTTTT.

This rearrangement joins TRBV25-1 to TRBJ2-7; TRBD2 matches at 9 bases. After removal of 3 bases from V and 5 bases from J, the junction contained 14 bases not matched to a gene. The CDR3 runs to 17 residues. CDR1 is MGHDK and CDR2 is SYGVNS in the germline V gene. The CDR3 here is CASSDRLSGSRVNEQYF. DNA of the CDR3: TGTGCCAGCAGTGATCGGCTTAGCGGGAGTCGTGTTAACGAGCAGTACTTC.

The chain combines TRBV27 with TRBJ1-2; D is possibly TRBD1 (5 bases). Germline V CDR1 and CDR2: MNHEY, SMNVEV (reference sequence). The germline V and J ends were trimmed by 3 bases and 5 bases, with 10 bases remaining between them. The CDR3 is 13 residues long. The CDR3 coding sequence is TGTGCCAGCAGTTTCCAGGGTGGGTATGGCTACACCTTC. Residues: CASSFQGGYGYTF.

This clone was detected only once. This sequence joins TRBV11-2 and TRBJ1-4; 8 bases agree with TRBD1. The CDR3 extends over 15 amino acids. After removal of 5 bases from V and 6 bases from J, the junction contained 8 bases not matched to a gene. Germline V gene data show CDR1 as SGHAT and CDR2 as FQNNGV. Written as DNA, the CDR3 is TGTGCCAGCAGCCATGGACAGGGATGGGATGAAAAACTGTTTTTT. Protein product: CASSHGQGWDEKLFF.

The chain uses TRBV28 and TRBJ1-3; D is possibly TRBD1 (6 bases). V gave up 6 bases and J gave up 2 bases, with 17 bases separating them. Germline assignment: CDR1 MDHEN and CDR2 SYDVKM. The length of the CDR3 is 16 residues. CDR3: CASSPNGGGTGNTIYF. The DNA of the CDR3 is TGTGCCAGCAGCCCCAATGGTGGGGGCACTGGAAACACCATATATTTT. Full variable domain (rest looked up from reference TRBV28 and TRBJ1-3): DVKVTQSSRYLVKRTGEKVFLECVQDMDHENMFWYRQDPGLGLRLIYFSYDVKMKEKGDIPEGYSVSREKKERFSLILESASTNQTSMYLCASSPNGGGTGNTIYFGEGSWLTVV.

The genes are TRBV5-4 and TRBJ2-5; 9 nucleotides match TRBD2. The CDR3 runs 19 residues. The germline gives CDR1 SGHNT, CDR2 YYREEE (reference sequence). Unmatched junction bases numbered 17, after V lost 1 base and J lost 4 bases. The CDR3 nucleotides are TGTGCCAGCAGCTTGTACCCTACTCCTAGCGGGACCCTGGGAGAGACCCAGTACTTC. Encoded protein: CASSLYPTPSGTLGETQYF.